The rows below give T cell receptor beta chains drawn from one sample of a study of shared clonotypes between healthy human individuals. Clones were read by immunoSEQ multiplex PCR, and TCRdb kept only the in-frame ones, dropping some. Among 450,000 to 550,000 clones listed, 60% to 85% were seen once. The sample was PBMCs. The receptors were gathered from a woman between 35 and 50 years old in good health. Some clones in this sample may be carry-over from other donors' samples. Each CDR3 is given with its conserved first and last residue. Expanded clones are given a class, and other clones once, few, many or no size at all.

>TRBJ2-7|TRBV7-2|NA
CASSFWTVEPEQYF
>TRBJ2-1|TRBV11-2|NA
CASSMPGTKQFF
>TRBJ2-3|TRBV29-1|NA
CSVGGSGTDTQYF
>TRBJ2-5|TRBV15|NA
CATSRDPGAQETQYF
>TRBJ2-5|TRBV5-1|NA
CASSLVLAGVEETQYF
>TRBJ2-2|TRBV5-1|NA
CASSLAGASNTGELFF
>TRBJ1-5|TRBV6-1|NA
CASSPRGANNQPQHF
>TRBJ1-1|TRBV7-2|NA
CASSQNAGVTEAFF
>TRBJ2-1|TRBV6-5|NA
CASSYSSTKGENEQFF
>TRBJ2-7|TRBV28|NA
CASSSLPSGSYEQYF
>TRBJ1-2|TRBV28|NA
CASSSGHSGGYGYTF
>TRBJ2-1|TRBV7-9|NA
CASSLAPPGDYYNEQFF
>TRBJ2-3|TRBV11-3|NA
CASSLPGRDTQYF
>TRBJ2-7|TRBV27|NA
CARVEGFPYEQYF
>TRBJ1-2|TRBV27|NA
CASPLLIGLLYGYTF
>TRBJ1-3|TRBV6-6|NA
CASQPAVDTSGNTIYF
>TRBJ2-5|TRBV6-6|NA
CASSYGTGQETQYF
>TRBJ2-1|TRBV9|once
CASSVRDRGLYEQFF
>TRBJ1-1|TRBV15|NA
CATSRDTGENTEAFF
>TRBJ1-1|TRBV7-8|NA
CASSLTTTGRVNTEAFF
>TRBJ2-3|TRBV6-1|many
CASSELAGADTQYF
>TRBJ2-3|TRBV29-1|NA
CSASPTSGSPDTQYF
>TRBJ2-7|TRBV7-4|NA
CASSPGLAGAYEQYF
>TRBJ2-1|TRBV12-2|NA
CAALDDYNEQFF
>TRBJ1-4|TRBV28|NA
CASSPGGSNEKLFF
>TRBJ2-7|TRBV5-8|NA
CASSYAYEQYF
>TRBJ2-7|TRBV5-4|NA
CASSPAGAGGAYEQYF
>TRBJ1-5|TRBV28|NA
CASRTTGGGQPQHF
>TRBJ2-2|TRBV5-1|once
CASSAGHITGELFF
>TRBJ1-2|TRBV7-2|NA
CASSFPLGGYTF
>TRBJ2-7|TRBV7-2|NA
CASSLEVGTSVLDEQYF
>TRBJ2-4|TRBV19|NA
CASSPGLGWNIQYF
>NA|TRBV7-8|NA
CASSPTGQTYEQYF
>TRBJ1-2|TRBV5-1|NA
CASSQDASNYGYTF
>TRBJ2-1|TRBV5-6|NA
CASRKNPGTSGNNEQFF
>TRBJ1-1|TRBV6-5|NA
CASSLRIRENAEAFF
>TRBJ1-3|TRBV2|many
CARRQGLGNTIYF
>TRBJ2-5|TRBV7-6|few
CASSLYAGTPAEETQYF
>TRBJ2-4|TRBV28|NA
CASSSLAGLAKNIQYF
>TRBJ2-5|TRBV5-1|NA
CASSLGGGEETQYF
>TRBJ2-5|TRBV7-9|NA
CASSSSGPMGETQYF
>TRBJ1-1|TRBV5-6|NA
CASSTGGDTEAFF
>TRBJ2-3|TRBV6-5|NA
CASSYVANTDTQYF
>TRBJ1-5|TRBV27|NA
CASSPPGGQPQHF
>TRBJ2-1|TRBV28|NA
CASSLRREGGEQFF
>TRBJ2-7|TRBV27|once
CASRKEGLSSYEQYF